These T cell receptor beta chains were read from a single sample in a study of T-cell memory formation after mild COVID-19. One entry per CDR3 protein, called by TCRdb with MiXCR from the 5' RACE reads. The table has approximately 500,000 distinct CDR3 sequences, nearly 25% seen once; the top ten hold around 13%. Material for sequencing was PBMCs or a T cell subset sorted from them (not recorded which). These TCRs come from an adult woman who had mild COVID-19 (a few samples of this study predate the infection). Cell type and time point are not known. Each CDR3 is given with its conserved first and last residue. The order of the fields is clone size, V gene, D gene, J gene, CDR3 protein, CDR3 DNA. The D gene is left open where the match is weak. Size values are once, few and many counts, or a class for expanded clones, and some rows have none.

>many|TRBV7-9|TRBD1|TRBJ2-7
CASSPTGTGAYEQYF
TGTGCCAGCAGCCCAACCGGGACAGGAGCCTACGAGCAGTACTTC
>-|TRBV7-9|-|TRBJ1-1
CASSSTGLQNTEAFF
TGTGCCAGCAGCTCAACGGGACTCCAGAACACTGAAGCTTTCTTT
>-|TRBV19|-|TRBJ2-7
CASSRVTGGYEQYF
TGTGCCAGTAGTCGGGTGACAGGAGGCTACGAGCAGTACTTC
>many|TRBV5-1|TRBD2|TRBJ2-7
CASSLSLAGPGGTYEQYF
TGCGCCAGCAGCTTGTCTCTAGCGGGACCCGGAGGTACCTACGAGCAGTACTTC
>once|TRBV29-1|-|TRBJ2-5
CSVGQGRMETQYF
TGCAGCGTTGGTCAGGGGCGGATGGAGACCCAGTACTTC
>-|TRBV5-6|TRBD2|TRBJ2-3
CASSPLAGVRDTQYF
TGTGCCAGCAGCCCACTAGCGGGAGTGAGAGATACGCAGTATTTT
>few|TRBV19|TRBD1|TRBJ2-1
CASSFGTAYNEQFF
TGTGCCAGTAGTTTCGGGACAGCTTACAATGAGCAGTTCTTC
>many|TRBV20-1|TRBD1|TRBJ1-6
CSARDQETGDNSPLHF
TGCAGTGCTAGAGATCAGGAGACAGGGGATAATTCACCCCTCCACTTT
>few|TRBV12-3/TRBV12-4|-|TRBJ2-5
CASSQLRAGGETQYF
TGTGCCAGCAGCCAACTCAGGGCAGGAGGGGAGACCCAGTACTTC
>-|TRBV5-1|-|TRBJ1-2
CASSLRHDANYGYTF
TGCGCCAGCAGCTTGAGGCATGACGCTAACTATGGCTACACCTTC
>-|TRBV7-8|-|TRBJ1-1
CASSSRGGQGNTEAFF
TGTGCCAGCAGCTCCCGGGGGGGGCAGGGGAACACTGAAGCTTTCTTT
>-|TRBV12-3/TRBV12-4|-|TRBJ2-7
CASSPVRGKSEQYF
TGTGCCAGCAGTCCCGTGAGGGGTAAGAGCGAGCAGTACTTC
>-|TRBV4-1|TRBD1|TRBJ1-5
CASSQILGTGRNQPQHF
TGCGCCAGCAGCCAAATCCTCGGGACAGGACGAAATCAGCCCCAGCATTTT
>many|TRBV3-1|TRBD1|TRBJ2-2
CASSLLPGTGGRTGELFF
TGTGCCAGCAGCCTCCTCCCCGGGACAGGGGGCCGAACCGGGGAGCTGTTTTTT
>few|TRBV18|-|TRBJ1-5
CASSPSDRGGSQHF
TGTGCCAGCTCACCTTCGGACCGGGGAGGGTCCCAGCATTTT
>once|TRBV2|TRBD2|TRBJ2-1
CASTLAGNNEQFF
TGTGCCAGCACACTAGCGGGGAATAATGAGCAGTTCTTC
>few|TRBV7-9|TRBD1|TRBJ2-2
CASSGQGATGELFF
TGTGCCAGCAGCGGACAGGGGGCGACCGGGGAGCTGTTTTTT
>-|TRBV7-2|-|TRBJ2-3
CASSLVPRGAGDTQYF
TGTGCCAGCAGCTTAGTTCCGCGGGGCGCGGGAGATACGCAGTATTTT
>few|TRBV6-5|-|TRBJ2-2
CASSYSLTGELFF
TGTGCCAGCAGTTACTCTTTGACCGGGGAGCTGTTTTTT
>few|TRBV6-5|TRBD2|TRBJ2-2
CASTSLSGVGRADTGELFF
TGTGCCAGCACCTCCTTAAGTGGGGTCGGGAGGGCCGACACCGGGGAGCTGTTTTTT
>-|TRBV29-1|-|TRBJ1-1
CSVDYLNTEAFF
TGCAGCGTTGACTACTTGAACACTGAAGCTTTCTTT
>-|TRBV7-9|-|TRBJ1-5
CASSLTGKSNQPQHF
TGTGCCAGCAGCCTTACGGGCAAGAGCAATCAGCCCCAGCATTTT
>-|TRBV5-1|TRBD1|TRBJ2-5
CASSFRTGEETQYF
TGCGCCAGCAGCTTCAGGACAGGGGAAGAGACCCAGTACTTC
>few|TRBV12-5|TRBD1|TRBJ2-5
CASGVNPVSNGYIPGQGALETQYF
TGTGCTAGTGGGGTCAACCCGGTTTCCAACGGTTACATCCCGGGACAGGGAGCGCTGGAGACCCAGTACTTC
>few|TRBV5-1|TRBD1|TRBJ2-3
CASRYRTGSPDTQYF
TGCGCCAGCAGGTACCGGACAGGGAGCCCAGATACGCAGTATTTT
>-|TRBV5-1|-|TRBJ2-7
CASSLQPIYEQYF
TGCGCCAGCAGCCTACAACCTATCTACGAGCAGTACTTC
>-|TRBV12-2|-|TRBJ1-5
CASRLAKDVSNQPQHF
TGTGCAAGTCGCTTAGCGAAAGACGTTAGCAATCAGCCCCAGCATTTT
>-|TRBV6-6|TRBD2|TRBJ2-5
CASSRGTSGRETQYF
TGTGCCAGCAGTCGGGGGACTAGCGGTAGGGAGACCCAGTACTTC
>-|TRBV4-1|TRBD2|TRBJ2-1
CASSQDLQRGSYNEQFF
TGCGCCAGCAGCCAAGATCTTCAGCGGGGCTCCTACAATGAGCAGTTCTTC
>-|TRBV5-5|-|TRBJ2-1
CASSVTGLSSYNEQFF
TGTGCCAGCAGCGTGACAGGTTTGAGCTCCTACAATGAGCAGTTCTTC
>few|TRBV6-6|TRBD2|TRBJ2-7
CASSLTPGITSGYEQYF
TGTGCCAGCAGTCTAACCCCTGGTATCACTAGCGGCTACGAGCAGTACTTC
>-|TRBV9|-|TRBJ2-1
CASSVSSSSYNEQFF
TGTGCCAGCAGCGTATCGTCTAGTTCCTACAATGAGCAGTTCTTC
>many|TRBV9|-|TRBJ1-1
CASSGHLNTEAFF
TGTGCCAGCAGCGGACACCTGAACACTGAAGCTTTCTTT
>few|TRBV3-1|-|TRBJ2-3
CASSLELYTDTQYF
TGTGCCAGCAGCCTCGAGCTATACACAGATACGCAGTATTTT
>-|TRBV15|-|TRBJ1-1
CATSRDGQDPEAFF
TGTGCCACCAGCAGAGATGGTCAGGACCCTGAAGCTTTCTTT
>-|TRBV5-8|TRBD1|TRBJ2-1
CASSLDQGAYNEQFF
TGTGCCAGCAGCTTGGATCAGGGGGCGTACAATGAGCAGTTCTTC
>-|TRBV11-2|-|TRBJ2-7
CASSPLGLNYEQYF
TGTGCCAGCAGCCCACTGGGACTTAATTACGAGCAGTACTTC
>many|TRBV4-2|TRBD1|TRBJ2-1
CASGKVGGNDNEQFF
TGTGCCAGCGGAAAGGTAGGGGGCAACGACAATGAGCAGTTCTTC
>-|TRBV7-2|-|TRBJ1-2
CASSLAAKLTNYGYTF
TGTGCCAGCAGCTTAGCTGCAAAGCTAACGAACTATGGCTACACCTTC
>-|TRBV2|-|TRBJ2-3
CASSEAEIIGSTDTQYF
TGTGCCAGCAGTGAAGCGGAGATTATTGGTAGCACAGATACGCAGTATTTT
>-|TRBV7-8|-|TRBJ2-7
CASSFDTTYEQYF
TGTGCCAGCAGCTTTGACACCACCTACGAGCAGTACTTC
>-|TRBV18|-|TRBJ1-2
CASSPGGYYGYTF
TGTGCCAGCTCACCAGGGGGCTACTATGGCTACACCTTC
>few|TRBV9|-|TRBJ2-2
CASSGTWGYTGELFF
TGTGCCAGCAGCGGGACCTGGGGATATACCGGGGAGCTGTTTTTT
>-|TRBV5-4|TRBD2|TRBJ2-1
CASLLAGSYNEQFF
TGTGCCAGCTTACTAGCGGGATCCTACAATGAGCAGTTCTTC
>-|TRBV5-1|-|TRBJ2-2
CASSFFRDSGELFF
TGCGCCAGCAGCTTTTTTCGTGATTCCGGGGAGCTGTTTTTT